A selection of T cell receptor beta chains follows, all from one sample in a study of cytomegalovirus exposure and HLA in healthy donors. This table comes from immunoSEQ multiplex PCR, and its TCRdb copy is limited to in-frame clones, with some not included. The sample yields about 150,000 clones, approximately 81% seen once. Source material: PBMCs. These receptors were collected from a woman under 30 in good health and CMV-seronegative. CDR3s include the opening cysteine and the closing phenylalanine or tryptophan. The D gene is left open where the match is weak. Not every row has a clone size; where given, it reads once, few, many or a size class.

cdr3_nt cdr3_aa j_call d_call clone_size v_call
TGTGCCAGCAGCCCCAGGGTGAGGGAGACCCAGTACTTC CASSPRVRETQYF TRBJ2-5 - few TRBV7-3
TGTGCCAGTAGTATGATGGCGGGGCCGACCTACAATGAGCAGTTCTTC CASSMMAGPTYNEQFF TRBJ2-1 - - TRBV19
TGTGCCAGCAGCACTGGGACTAGCGGGAGAACAGATACGCAGTATTTT CASSTGTSGRTDTQYF TRBJ2-3 TRBD2 few TRBV5-4
TGTGCCAGTATGCCGACAGAGATATATAATTCACCCCTCCACTTT CASMPTEIYNSPLHF TRBJ1-6 - - TRBV19
TGTGCCAGCAGCACAGCAGGCTCTGGAAACACCATATATTTT CASSTAGSGNTIYF TRBJ1-3 - - TRBV28
TGTGCCAGCAGCCCCTCCGGGACTAGCTTTACCGGGGAGCTGTTTTTT CASSPSGTSFTGELFF TRBJ2-2 TRBD2 - TRBV7-2
TGTGCCAGCAGACAGACAGGGAGGCGTGCTGAAGCTTTCTTT CASRQTGRRAEAFF TRBJ1-1 TRBD1 - TRBV11-2
TGTGCCAGCAGCCAAATTGGACAGGGGGCAGATGAGCAGTTCTTC CASSQIGQGADEQFF TRBJ2-1 TRBD1 few TRBV14
TGTGCCAGCAGTCAGGGTATGAACACTGAAGCTTTCTTT CASSQGMNTEAFF TRBJ1-1 - - TRBV2
TGTGCCGGGGGAGGGGAAAACATTCAGTACTTC CAGGGENIQYF TRBJ2-4 TRBD2 - TRBV2
TGTGCCAGCAGCTTAGCCTTCGACAGCTACGAGCAGTACTTC CASSLAFDSYEQYF TRBJ2-7 - - TRBV7-2
TGTGCCATCAGTGGTTTCGGACAGGGGACGGATACGCAGTATTTT CAISGFGQGTDTQYF TRBJ2-3 TRBD1 few TRBV10-3
TGTGCCAGCAGCTTAGTTACAGGGGGGAATAATTCACCCCTCCACTTT CASSLVTGGNNSPLHF TRBJ1-6 TRBD1 - TRBV7-6
TGCGCCAGCAGCTTGTCTCCGAACTCCTACGAGCAGTACTTC CASSLSPNSYEQYF TRBJ2-7 - - TRBV5-1
TGTGCCAGCAGCCATTCGACAGTGTTAGCTCCCTATAATTCACCCCTCCACTTT CASSHSTVLAPYNSPLHF TRBJ1-6 - - TRBV5-7
TGTGCCAGCAGCTTAGGGGACAGGGGGAGACTTGAGTACTTC CASSLGDRGRLEYF TRBJ2-5 TRBD1 - TRBV7-6
TGTGCCAGCAGTCCCCGGGTGGGGGGACGGACTGAAGCTTTCTTT CASSPRVGGRTEAFF TRBJ1-1 - - TRBV6-5
TGTGCCAGCAGCCTCGGGGGGGCCTACAATGAGCAGTTCTTC CASSLGGAYNEQFF TRBJ2-1 TRBD2 few TRBV11-3
TGTGCCAGCAGGGGACTAGCGGGAGAAGAGACCCAGTACTTC CASRGLAGEETQYF TRBJ2-5 TRBD2 - TRBV28
TGTGCCAGCACGTGGTTGGCAGGGAACACCGGGGAGCTGTTTTTT CASTWLAGNTGELFF TRBJ2-2 - - TRBV2
TGTGCCAGCAGCCGCCGGGACAGCCCCTACAATGAGCAGTTCTTC CASSRRDSPYNEQFF TRBJ2-1 TRBD1 - TRBV6-5
TGCAGCGTTGAATCGGGGGGGGCTAACTATGGCTACACCTTC CSVESGGANYGYTF TRBJ1-2 - - TRBV29-1
TGTGCCAGCAACCCCGACAGGGGCACTGAAGCTTTCTTT CASNPDRGTEAFF TRBJ1-1 TRBD1 - TRBV16
TGTGCCAGCAGGAAATCCGCCGGGTCGATTTCCTACGAGCAGTACTTC CASRKSAGSISYEQYF TRBJ2-7 - once TRBV7-8
TGCGCCAGCAGCCATACTTATCCGAACAATCAGCCCCAGCATTTT CASSHTYPNNQPQHF TRBJ1-5 - few TRBV4-3
TGTGCCTGGAGGGCTTTGGGGGCCAACGTCCTGACTTTC CAWRALGANVLTF TRBJ2-6 - - TRBV30
TGTGCCAGCACCCCCCGGGCGGGAGGGCCGGGGGCCGGGGAGCTGTTTTTT CASTPRAGGPGAGELFF TRBJ2-2 TRBD2 - TRBV28
TGTGCCAGTAGTAGGGGGGGACTAGCGGGGTTTTACAATGAGCAGTTCTTC CASSRGGLAGFYNEQFF TRBJ2-1 TRBD2 - TRBV19
TGTGCCAGCTCACCCCGGGACAGATTTTTTAACAATGAGCAGTTCTTC CASSPRDRFFNNEQFF TRBJ2-1 TRBD1 - TRBV18
TGTGCCAGCAGTTGGCCGTCTAGCGTCAAGCAGTTCTTC CASSWPSSVKQFF TRBJ2-1 - - TRBV28
TGTGCCAGCGTTGTATCAGGGGGTGGCTACACCTTC CASVVSGGGYTF TRBJ1-2 TRBD1 - TRBV2
TGCGCCAGCAGCCAGGAAAGACAGAATACGCAGTATTTT CASSQERQNTQYF TRBJ2-3 - - TRBV4-1
TGCGCCAGCAGCTTTACAGGGACGAACACTGAAGCTTTCTTT CASSFTGTNTEAFF TRBJ1-1 - - TRBV5-1
TGTGCCAGCAGCCGAGGACAGATCGGAAACACCATATATTTT CASSRGQIGNTIYF TRBJ1-3 - - TRBV7-9
TGTGCCAGCAGCCTTTTTGACAGGGCGGACACCGGGGAGCTGTTTTTT CASSLFDRADTGELFF TRBJ2-2 TRBD1 - TRBV7-2
TGTGCCAGCAGTTTAGGGCGGCAGGGGGCCGGCACTGAAGCTTTCTTT CASSLGRQGAGTEAFF TRBJ1-1 TRBD1 once TRBV27
TGCGCCAGCGCTCTCGAGACAGCTAGCTATGGCTACACCTTC CASALETASYGYTF TRBJ1-2 - - TRBV5-1
TGTGCCAGCAGCTCCAGGGGTGTCGAGCAGTACTTC CASSSRGVEQYF TRBJ2-7 - - TRBV5-4
TGTGCCAGCAGCTTGGCCAGGGGCTTAAGTTATGGCTACACCTTC CASSLARGLSYGYTF TRBJ1-2 - - TRBV7-2
TGCGCCAGCAGCAAGACTAGCGGGATTCCAGATACGCAGTATTTT CASSKTSGIPDTQYF TRBJ2-3 TRBD2 - TRBV5-1
TGTGCCAGCAGCGTAACTAGCGGGGGCCAAGAGACCCAGTACTTC CASSVTSGGQETQYF TRBJ2-5 TRBD2 - TRBV9
TGCGCCAGCAGCCAAGATCAGGGTGGCTACACCTTC CASSQDQGGYTF TRBJ1-2 - - TRBV4-3
TGTGCCTGGACCCGAAGCGGGACAGGGCCCTACGAGCAGTACTTC CAWTRSGTGPYEQYF TRBJ2-7 TRBD1 once TRBV30
TGTGCCAGCAGTTTGGGGGGGCTAGCGGATTCCTACGAGCAGTACTTC CASSLGGLADSYEQYF TRBJ2-7 - - TRBV28
TGTGCCAGCAGGCAGGCGAACACTGAAGCTTTCTTT CASRQANTEAFF TRBJ1-1 - - TRBV5-4
TGCGCCAGTCGAGACACTAACACCGGGGAGCTGTTTTTT CASRDTNTGELFF TRBJ2-2 - - TRBV4-1